This is a list of T cell receptor beta chains from one sample in a study of shared T cell receptors in the human thymus. Libraries were prepared by immunoSEQ multiplex PCR; TCRdb keeps only in-frame clonotypes and omits some of them. The sample consists of 540,000 or so clones, 78% of them appearing once. These data also formed part of another study, on human thymus T cells.

The sample taken for sequencing was thymocytes. The receptors originated from a boy in the first two years of life with a congenital heart defect. Both conserved end residues are part of each CDR3. D genes are given only for firm matches. Size tells how often a clone was seen (once, few, many) or the class of an expanded clone, and some rows leave it out.

NA,TRBV10-3,TRBD2,TRBJ2-7,CAISAMTSGRAGEQYF,TGTGCCATCAGTGCGATGACTAGCGGGAGGGCCGGTGAGCAGTACTTC
NA,TRBV5-1,NA,TRBJ1-4,CATPGGANEKLFF,TGCGCCACCCCGGGGGGGGCAAATGAAAAACTGTTTTTT
few,TRBV19,TRBD2,TRBJ2-3,CASSIDRAGGRTDTQYF,TGTGCCAGTAGTATAGATCGAGCGGGAGGGCGTACAGATACGCAGTATTTT
NA,TRBV10-3,TRBD2,TRBJ2-7,CAIKRGLAGDHEQYF,TGTGCCATCAAAAGGGGACTAGCGGGAGACCACGAGCAGTACTTC
NA,TRBV7-8,NA,TRBJ2-3,CASSPIWASRVDTQYF,TGTGCCAGCAGCCCTATATGGGCTTCCCGAGTAGATACGCAGTATTTT
NA,TRBV5-1,NA,TRBJ2-3,CASSSLGGQADTQYF,TGCGCCAGCAGCTCCCTCGGCGGGCAGGCAGATACGCAGTATTTT
NA,TRBV5-1,NA,TRBJ1-5,CASSLHENQPQHF,TGCGCCAGCAGCTTGCATGAGAATCAGCCCCAGCATTTT
NA,TRBV27,TRBD2,TRBJ2-7,CASSPPSGTPILEQYF,TGTGCCAGCAGTCCCCCTAGCGGGACGCCAATTCTCGAGCAGTACTTC
NA,TRBV19,TRBD1,TRBJ2-7,CASSIALSTRQGILYEQYF,TGTGCCAGTAGTATCGCCCTGTCCACCCGACAGGGGATTCTTTACGAGCAGTACTTC
NA,TRBV7-2,TRBD1,TRBJ2-6,CASSLWDSHRSGANVLTF,TGTGCCAGCAGCTTATGGGACAGTCATCGCTCTGGGGCCAACGTCCTGACTTTC
NA,TRBV7-2,NA,TRBJ2-1,CASSLGPGEQFF,TGTGCCAGCAGCTTAGGTCCGGGGGAGCAGTTCTTC
once,TRBV27,TRBD2,TRBJ2-3,CASTREGSTDTQYF,TGTGCCAGCACCCGGGAGGGTTCTACAGATACGCAGTATTTT
NA,TRBV23-1,TRBD1,TRBJ2-7,CASSQPGQGIGEQYF,TGCGCCAGCAGTCAACCCGGACAGGGGATCGGGGAGCAGTACTTC
NA,TRBV27,NA,TRBJ2-5,CASSLLGLRKETQYF,TGTGCCAGCAGTTTACTGGGACTGAGGAAAGAGACCCAGTACTTC
NA,TRBV4-2,NA,TRBJ2-7,CASSQGRGSYEQYF,TGTGCCAGCAGCCAAGGTCGGGGATCCTACGAGCAGTACTTC